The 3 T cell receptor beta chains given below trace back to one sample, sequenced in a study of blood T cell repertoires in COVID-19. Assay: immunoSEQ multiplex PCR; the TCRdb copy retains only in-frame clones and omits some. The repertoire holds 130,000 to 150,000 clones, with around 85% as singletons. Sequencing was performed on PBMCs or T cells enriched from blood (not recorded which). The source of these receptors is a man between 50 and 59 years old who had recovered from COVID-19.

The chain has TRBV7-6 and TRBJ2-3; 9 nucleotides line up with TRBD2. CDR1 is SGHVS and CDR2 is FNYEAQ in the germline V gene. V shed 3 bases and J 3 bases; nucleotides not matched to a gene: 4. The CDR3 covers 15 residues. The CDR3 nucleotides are TGTGCCAGCAGCTTGGGGCGGGGGGGAACAGATACGCAGTATTTT. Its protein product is CASSLGRGGTDTQYF.

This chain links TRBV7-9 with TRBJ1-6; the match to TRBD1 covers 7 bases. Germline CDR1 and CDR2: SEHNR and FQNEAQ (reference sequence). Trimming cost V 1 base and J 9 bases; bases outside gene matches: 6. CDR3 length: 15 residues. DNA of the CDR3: TGTGCCAGCAGCTTAGTGCAGGGGGGCGCTTCACCCCTCCACTTT. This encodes CASSLVQGGASPLHF.

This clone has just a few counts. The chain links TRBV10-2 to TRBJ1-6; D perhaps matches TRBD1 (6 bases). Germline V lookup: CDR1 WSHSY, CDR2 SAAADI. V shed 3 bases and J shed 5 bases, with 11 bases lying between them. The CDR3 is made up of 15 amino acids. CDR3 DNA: TGCGCCAGCAGTGACACAGGGATTAATAATTCACCCCTCCACTTT. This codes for CASSDTGINNSPLHF.